This TCR beta chain was observed in a study of blood T cell repertoires in COVID-19. Study as a whole: Whether acute or convalescent, the COVID-19 samples came from the United States, Italy and Spain.

This CDR3 has 15 residues. The V end was cut by 4 bases, the J end by 7 bases, with 18 bases between. From germline, CDR1 is SGHRS and CDR2 YFSETQ. Authors' analysis steps: Reference gene primer amplification yielded estimated nucleated cell counts. TCRdb's table, derived via immunoSEQ multiplex PCR, lists solely in-frame clones and lacks some. That table furnishes V, J and clone size, whereas the DNA furnished D and trimming. The sample records 360,000 or so clones, 80% to 85% being singletons. Researchers sorted participants into cohorts using their self-reported clinical history. Cohort 3 donors were reported recovered after two negative PCRs, clearance, or symptom resolution.

Sequenced sample: PBMCs or T cells enriched from blood (not recorded which). The chain links TRBV5-1 to TRBJ2-1; D possibly corresponds to TRBD2 (8 bases). This TCR derives from a woman aged 45 to 65 who had recovered from COVID-19. The CDR3 sequence: CASSPWGQRGNEQFF. The CDR3 DNA reads TGCGCCAGCAGCCCATGGGGACAGCGGGGGAATGAGCAGTTCTTC.